The rows below give T cell receptor beta chains drawn from one sample of a study of T cells in tuberculosis. Clones were sequenced by immunoSEQ multiplex PCR, and TCRdb holds only the in-frame ones, with some missing. The table lists roughly 34,000 clones, more than 85% of them singletons. The sequences come from PBMCs, collected at tuberculosis diagnosis. Receptor source: an adult with tuberculosis. CDR3s include the opening cysteine and the closing phenylalanine or tryptophan. A D gene is named only where the DNA matches it firmly. Rows may omit the clone size; those that give it use once, few, many or a size class.

v_call	j_call	d_call	clone_size	cdr3_nt	cdr3_aa
TRBV28	TRBJ1-2	.	.	TGTGCCAGCAGTTCCCCCCCCGACTATGGCTACACCTTC	CASSSPPDYGYTF
TRBV7-9	TRBJ1-1	.	.	TGTGCCAGCAGCTCGGGAACCGGGTTCTTGAACACTGAAGCTTTCTTT	CASSSGTGFLNTEAFF
TRBV6-6	TRBJ2-5	TRBD2	.	TGTGCCAGCAGTTACGGACTAGCGGGCCTTCGGGAGACCCAGTACTTC	CASSYGLAGLRETQYF
TRBV6-1	TRBJ2-2	TRBD1	.	TGTGCCAGCCGAACCGGGACAGGGATCACCGGGGAGCTGTTTTTT	CASRTGTGITGELFF
TRBV2	TRBJ1-1	.	.	TGTGCCAGCGATAGAAACACTGAAGCTTTCTTT	CASDRNTEAFF
TRBV15	TRBJ1-1	.	.	TGTGCCACCAGCAGAGTCGCTTTGAGTCTGAACACTGAAGCTTTCTTT	CATSRVALSLNTEAFF
TRBV5-1	TRBJ2-1	.	.	TGCGCCAGCAGCTTAGGGGAAAGGAACTCCTACAATGAGCAGTTCTTC	CASSLGERNSYNEQFF
TRBV7-9	TRBJ2-5	TRBD1	.	TGTGCCAGCAGCAAGGGGGCAGGGGAAGAGACCCAGTACTTC	CASSKGAGEETQYF
TRBV27	TRBJ2-7	TRBD2	.	TGTGCCAGCAGTGGGCGACTAGCGGGAGGGCCTCCAGGCGAGCAGTACTTC	CASSGRLAGGPPGEQYF
TRBV5-1	TRBJ2-3	.	.	TGCGCCAGCAGCATGGGACGGACTAGCACAGATACGCAGTATTTT	CASSMGRTSTDTQYF
TRBV30	TRBJ2-5	TRBD2	once	TGTGCCTGGGGGGGGGACTACAGGACCGAAGAGACCCAGTACTTC	CAWGGDYRTEETQYF
TRBV18	TRBJ2-1	TRBD1	once	TGTGCCAGCTCTCCTAGACAGGGGGCCTACAATGAGCAGTTCTTC	CASSPRQGAYNEQFF
TRBV5-1	TRBJ2-7	.	.	TGCGCCAGCAGCTTGGACTGGAGCTCCTACGAGCAGTACTTC	CASSLDWSSYEQYF
TRBV5-1	TRBJ2-1	TRBD1	.	TGCGCCAGCAGCAGAGGGACAGGGAGTAGGAATGAGCAGTTCTTC	CASSRGTGSRNEQFF
TRBV2	TRBJ1-1	TRBD1	.	TGTGCCAGCAGTGAACAGGGGGCGGATACTGAAGCTTTCTTT	CASSEQGADTEAFF
TRBV10-1	TRBJ2-1	TRBD2	.	TGCGCCAGCAGTGAGTCGGGACTAGCGGGTAATGAGCAGTTCTTC	CASSESGLAGNEQFF
TRBV7-2	TRBJ1-4	.	.	TGTGCCAGCAGCTTAGGTGTCGGGGATTGGGAAAAACTGTTTTTT	CASSLGVGDWEKLFF
TRBV30	TRBJ1-6	.	.	TGTGCCTGGAACTCTATCGTTGGGACTTCTTCACCCCTCCACTTT	CAWNSIVGTSSPLHF
TRBV29-1	TRBJ1-2	TRBD1	.	TGCAGCGTTGTCGCCGGGGACAGGGGGCTTTATGGCTACACCTTC	CSVVAGDRGLYGYTF
TRBV5-4	TRBJ2-7	TRBD2	.	TGTGCCAGCAGCTTGTGGCTAGCGGGAGTGGACGAGCAGTACTTC	CASSLWLAGVDEQYF
TRBV7-6	TRBJ2-1	.	once	TGTGCCAGCAGCTCTCCCGACTCTTTGAATGAGCAGTTCTTC	CASSSPDSLNEQFF
TRBV15	TRBJ1-6	.	.	TGTGCCACCAGCAGAGATGCGGGCTATAATTCACCCCTCCACTTT	CATSRDAGYNSPLHF
TRBV5-6	TRBJ2-7	TRBD2	.	TGTGCCAGCAGATTGGCTAGCGGAGCCTACGAGCAGTACTTC	CASRLASGAYEQYF
TRBV2	TRBJ2-7	.	once	TGTGCCAGCACCCCCGACAGGAAGAGGGAGCAGTACTTC	CASTPDRKREQYF
TRBV7-6	TRBJ1-1	.	.	TGTGCCAGCAGCTTTACACAGGGAGACACTGAAGCTTTCTTT	CASSFTQGDTEAFF
TRBV10-3	TRBJ1-4	.	.	TGTGCCATCAAACGGGATGATGAAAAACTGTTTTTT	CAIKRDDEKLFF
TRBV5-4	TRBJ2-1	TRBD2	.	TGTGCCAGCAGCGTGATTAGCGGGGCCCTTTACAATGAGCAGTTCTTC	CASSVISGALYNEQFF
TRBV4-1	TRBJ1-2	.	.	TGCGCCAGCAGCCAATCCTCCTCTACGACGAGGAGCTACACCTTC	CASSQSSSTTRSYTF
TRBV6-9	TRBJ1-6	TRBD1	.	TGTGCCAGCAGTTATCGAGGGGGCAGATATAATTCACCCCTCCACTTT	CASSYRGGRYNSPLHF